The 28 T cell receptor beta chains below come from one sample, sequenced in a study of shared clonotypes between healthy human individuals (dated by TCRdb to the early 2020s). Libraries were constructed by the immunoSEQ multiplex PCR assay. The table comes from immuneACCESS by way of TCRdb, which keeps in-frame sequences with V and J called. Part of the clones is missing from these tables; in studies checked, under half for an unresolved V gene and the rest for unknown reasons. This sample has some 700,000 clones in its table, and 80% to 95% of those were observed once. 34% of the sample is held by the ten biggest clonotypes. The specimen sequenced was memory CD8+ T cells from PBMCs. In the paper's terms, the cell subset or site label means: CD45RO+ cells pooled with CCR7-negative TemRA cells. These receptors were obtained from a man between 18 and 29 years old in good health. Some clones in this sample may be carry-over from other donors' samples.

This clone was observed a single time. The gene calls are TRBV4-3 and TRBJ1-1; D not resolved. CDR1 is LGHNA, CDR2 YSLEER, per germline. The V end was cut by 1 base, the J end by 6 bases, with 15 bases between. The CDR3 runs to 15 residues. The CDR3 spells CASSQVFGGFAEAFF. The DNA of the CDR3 is TGCGCCAGCAGCCAAGTTTTTGGAGGGTTCGCTGAAGCTTTCTTT.

The rearrangement joins TRBV25-1 to TRBJ2-5, with D perhaps matching TRBD1 or TRBD2 (5 bases each). This CDR3 is built from 16 residues. V lost 2 bases, J lost 2 bases, and 15 bases lay in between. CDR1 MGHDK and CDR2 SYGVNS come from the germline V gene. This CDR3 is CASSEPPWGSQETQYF. The CDR3 coding sequence is TGTGCCAGCAGTGAACCCCCCTGGGGGAGTCAAGAGACCCAGTACTTC.

This chain connects TRBV7-8 to TRBJ1-5; D possibly corresponds to TRBD1 (5 bases). The germline gives CDR1 SGHVS, CDR2 FQNEAQ. The CDR3 covers 17 residues. V lost 1 base to trimming and J lost 6 bases, with 19 bases between them. The CDR3 DNA follows: TGTGCCAGCAGCTTAGAGGGGTGGCCTCCCCTCGGTCAGCCCCAGCATTTT. It specifies CASSLEGWPPLGQPQHF.

This chain connects TRBV27 to TRBJ2-3; D remains unclear. With 5 bases removed from V and 6 bases from J, the gap between germline ends came to 12 bases. The CDR3 has 13 amino acids. The germline CDR1 and CDR2 sequences are MNHEY and SMNVEV (reference sequence). The CDR3 region is CASSPGLWDTQYF. The DNA of the CDR3 is TGTGCCAGCAGTCCTGGATTATGGGATACGCAGTATTTT.

The CDR3 coding sequence is TGTGCCAGCAGGTTGACAGGGTTTTCCTCCTCCTACGAGCAGTACTTC. Its translation is CASRLTGFSSSYEQYF. This rearrangement joins TRBV27 to TRBJ2-7, with 7 bases that match TRBD1. This CDR3 spans 16 amino acids. Trimming removed 6 bases from V and 0 bases from J; junction bases left unmatched: 11. Germline V gives CDR1 MNHEY, CDR2 SMNVEV (reference sequence).

In nucleotides, the CDR3 is TGTGCCAGCAGTGAAGAGCAGGTACCTGAAGCTTTCTTT. This gives the protein CASSEEQVPEAFF. The chain combines TRBV2 with TRBJ1-1; D not resolved. The ends were cut back, 1 base at V and 6 bases at J, with 9 bases in the middle. CDR3 length: 13 amino acids. Germline CDR1 and CDR2: SNHLY and FYNNEI.

In this sample, this clone turned up once. V gene TRBV12-1 combines with J gene TRBJ2-1; TRBD2, the table's D call, lacks a check against the DNA. TRBV12-1 is an annotated pseudogene. There are 16 residues in the CDR3. CDR3 sequence: CASSFFEGVLHNEQFF. DNA of the CDR3: TGTGCCAGCAGCTTTTTTGAGGGAGTCCTACACAATGAGCAGTTCTTC.

The V gene is TRBV19, the J gene TRBJ1-1, with D possibly being TRBD1 (5 bases). Trimming left V 5 bases short and J 7 bases short, with 11 bases between. The CDR3 runs 12 residues. CDR1 is LNHDA, CDR2 SQIVND, per germline (reference sequence). In DNA form, the CDR3 reads TGTGCCAGTAGTTATGGGACGGTTGAAGCTTTCTTT. Protein: CASSYGTVEAFF.

This chain connects TRBV4-2 to TRBJ2-3, with TRBD2 matching over 9 bases. Germline CDR1 is LGHNA and CDR2 is YNFKEQ. J was trimmed by 8 bases and V by 1 base; bases with no gene match: 22. The CDR3 length is 20 residues. The chain's CDR3 is CASSQGSPIRPAGGLGTQYF. DNA for the CDR3: TGTGCCAGCAGCCAAGGATCCCCAATTCGACCAGCGGGAGGTCTTGGTACGCAGTATTTT.

This clone was recorded once. This sequence joins TRBV29-1 and TRBJ2-5; no reliable D call. Near its end, the DNA agrees better with TRBJ2-7, so the J call may be wrong. CDR1 SQVTM and CDR2 ANQGSEA come from the germline V gene. The CDR3 length is 13 residues. The DNA for the CDR3 is TGCAGCGTTAGCGAATCCTTCTCCTACGAGCAGTACTTC. It specifies CSVSESFSYEQYF.

V usage is TRBV2 and J usage is TRBJ1-1; TRBD1 agrees at 10 bases. CDR3 size: 14 residues. The V gene's germline CDR1 is SNHLY and CDR2 FYNNEI. After removal of 6 bases from V and 5 bases from J, the junction contained 6 bases not matched to a gene. CDR3 coding DNA: TGTGCCAGCAGGCACGGACAGGGGGGAACTGAAGCTTTCTTT. This translates into CASRHGQGGTEAFF.

The rearrangement joins TRBV5-1 to TRBJ1-1, with 10 positions matching TRBD1. The V gene end was trimmed by 0 bases and the J gene end by 0 bases; junction bases not matched to a gene: 2. Germline V gene sequence: CDR1 SGHRS, CDR2 YFSETQ. The CDR3 contains 16 residues. CDR3 residues: CASSLGQGAMNTEAFF. CDR3 nucleotide sequence: TGCGCCAGCAGCTTGGGACAGGGGGCGATGAACACTGAAGCTTTCTTT.

The J gene is TRBJ2-7, the V gene TRBV15, with 11 bases identical to TRBD1. V dropped 3 bases and J dropped 3; count of bases not matched to a gene: 4. The germline CDR1 and CDR2 sequences are LNHNV and YYDKDF (reference sequence). There are 15 residues in the CDR3. For the CDR3, the DNA is TGTGCCACCAGCAGCCCGGGACAGGGGGACTACGAGCAGTACTTC. This translates into CATSSPGQGDYEQYF.

This sequence joins TRBV6-5 and TRBJ2-1; TRBD1 agrees at 10 bases. Germline CDR1 and CDR2: MNHEY and SVGAGI. There are 15 residues in the CDR3. With V trimmed by 8 bases and J by 9 bases, 13 bases remained unmatched. The CDR3, as DNA: TGTGCCAGCGGGGGCCCGGGACAGGGGATGGTTGAGCAGTTCTTC. It yields the protein CASGGPGQGMVEQFF.

The chain is built from TRBV10-2 and TRBJ1-1; D remains ambiguous. The V gene's germline CDR1 is WSHSY and CDR2 SAAADI. The V end lost 2 bases, the J end lost 0 bases, and 10 bases lay between the germline ends. The CDR3 is made up of 15 amino acids. The CDR3 spells CASSERRSVNTEAFF. CDR3 nucleotides: TGCGCCAGCAGTGAGCGCCGGTCGGTGAACACTGAAGCTTTCTTT.

This clone occurred once. The chain is built from TRBV28 and TRBJ1-1; possible D gene TRBD1, 5 bases. The CDR3 runs 15 residues. Trimming removed 4 bases from V and 3 bases from J, with 15 bases in between. Germline loops: CDR1 MDHEN, CDR2 SYDVKM. The CDR3 loop reads CASSSPGGWHTEAFF. The CDR3 DNA reads as TGTGCCAGCAGTTCCCCCGGGGGTTGGCACACTGAAGCTTTCTTT.

This clone was seen a single time. The chain uses TRBV19 and TRBJ2-1; D may be TRBD1 (6 bases). The germline CDR1 and CDR2 sequences are LNHDA and SQIVND (reference sequence). Trimming removed 4 bases from V and 6 bases from J, with 13 bases in between. CDR3 length: 14 amino acids. Written as DNA, the CDR3 is TGTGCCAGTAGTAGAAACAGGGTAGGCAATGAGCAGTTCTTC. It specifies CASSRNRVGNEQFF.

This clone was recorded a few times. The chain joins TRBV27 to TRBJ2-7, with 7 bases lining up with TRBD2. This CDR3 is built from 14 residues. Germline values: CDR1 MNHEY, CDR2 SMNVEV (reference sequence). Trimming cost V 10 bases and J 2 bases; bases outside gene matches: 11. The CDR3 DNA follows: TGTGCCACGTCGGGCGAGCGGGGAACCTACGAGCAGTACTTC. Protein product: CATSGERGTYEQYF.

This chain links TRBV25-1 with TRBJ1-1; 7 bases agree with TRBD1. This CDR3 has 13 amino acids. With 6 bases clipped from V and 4 bases from J, the junction kept 5 bases outside the gene matches. Germline V gives CDR1 MGHDK, CDR2 SYGVNS. For the CDR3, the DNA is TGTGCCAGCAGCGAGAGGGGGCCCACTGAAGCTTTCTTT. Its translation is CASSERGPTEAFF. Supplemented by reference TRBV25-1 and TRBJ1-1, the full variable domain reads EADIYQTPRYLVIGTGKKITLECSQTMGHDKMYWYQQDPGMELHLIHYSYGVNSTEKGDLSSESTVSRIRTEHFPLTLESARPSHTSQYLCASSERGPTEAFFGQGTRLTVV.

The CDR3 loop reads CASRTWGTNTEAFF. In nucleotides, the CDR3 is TGTGCCAGCAGGACGTGGGGGACGAACACTGAAGCTTTCTTT. J is TRBJ1-1 and V is TRBV6-1; maybe TRBD1 (5 bases). Germline V gene sequence: CDR1 MNHNS, CDR2 SASEGT. The CDR3 has 14 amino acids. V dropped 6 bases and J dropped 1 base, with 12 bases sitting between them.

The chain employs TRBV11-3 and TRBJ2-1, with 9 bases aligning to TRBD2. The CDR3 is 15 residues long. Germline CDR1 is SGHNT and CDR2 is YENEEA. V was pared by 1 base and J by 6 bases, with 4 bases of the junction left unmatched. The CDR3 bases are TGTGCCAGCAGCTTAGCGACTAGCGGCAGCAATGAGCAGTTCTTC. Translating it yields CASSLATSGSNEQFF. The complete variable domain, with remaining parts taken from reference TRBV11-3 and TRBJ2-1, reads EAGVVQSPRYKIIEKKQPVAFWCNPISGHNTLYWYLQNLGQGPELLIRYENEEAVDDSQLPKDRFSAERLKGVDSTLKIQPAELGDSAVYLCASSLATSGSNEQFFGPGTRLTVL.

This sequence joins TRBV5-6 and TRBJ1-5; 7 nucleotides align to TRBD1. This CDR3 comprises 15 residues. Per germline, CDR1 SGHDT and CDR2 YYEEEE. After removal of 1 base from V and 5 bases from J, the junction contained 6 bases not matched to a gene. The CDR3 region is CASSLYRDSYQPQHF. The CDR3 bases are TGTGCCAGCAGCTTGTACCGGGACAGTTATCAGCCCCAGCATTTT.

V gene TRBV5-4 combines with J gene TRBJ1-1; D not certain. This CDR3 is built from 12 residues. Trimming removed 0 bases from V and 4 bases from J, with 4 bases in between. Germline values: CDR1 SGHNT, CDR2 YYREEE (reference sequence). CDR3 bases: TGTGCCAGCAGCTTGGTCGCCACTGAAGCTTTCTTT. Translated, it gives CASSLVATEAFF.

V is TRBV6-1 and J is TRBJ2-1, with 13 bases matching TRBD2. The CDR3 has 15 residues. Per germline, CDR1 MNHNS and CDR2 SASEGT. V dropped 7 bases and J dropped 4; count of bases not matched to a gene: 4. This CDR3 is CASTGLAGVYNEQFF. The CDR3 coding sequence is TGTGCCAGCACAGGACTAGCGGGAGTGTACAATGAGCAGTTCTTC.

The chain recombines TRBV27 with TRBJ2-5, with D tentatively TRBD1 (6 bases). Trimming took off 8 bases at V and 5 bases at J, with 12 bases between the two ends. The CDR3 spans 12 residues. Looked up from germline, CDR1 is MNHEY and CDR2 is SMNVEV (reference sequence). This chain's CDR3 is CASSSTGETQYF. In nucleotides, the CDR3 is TGTGCCAGCTCCTCCACAGGGGAGACCCAGTACTTC.

The genes are TRBV5-1 and TRBJ2-1, with 7 bases aligning to TRBD1. Germline CDR1 SGHRS, CDR2 YFSETQ. The CDR3 runs to 16 residues. J was trimmed by 8 bases and V by 2 bases; bases with no gene match: 13. DNA for the CDR3: TGCGCCAGCAGCTTAGAGGGGGCCCTTACTACCCATGAGCAGTTCTTC. The encoded protein is CASSLEGALTTHEQFF.

This chain connects TRBV4-1 to TRBJ2-5; tentative D call: TRBD2 (6 bases). With the DNA end fitting TRBJ2-7 better, the J assignment may be wrong. This CDR3 has 17 amino acids. Per the germline V gene, CDR1 is MGHRA and CDR2 is YSYEKL. CDR3 bases: TGCGCCAGCAGCCAAGAAATGCGGCAGGGAGGTTTCTACGAGCAGTACTTC. Its translation: CASSQEMRQGGFYEQYF.

The chain has TRBV6-4 and TRBJ2-7, with 12 positions matching TRBD2. V dropped 6 bases and J dropped 4; count of bases not matched to a gene: 7. The CDR3 runs 15 residues. CDR1 is MRHNA and CDR2 is SNTAGT in the germline V gene. As DNA, the CDR3 is TGTGCCAGCAGCCCTGGACTAGCGGGAACATACGAGCAGTACTTC. Translating gives CASSPGLAGTYEQYF.